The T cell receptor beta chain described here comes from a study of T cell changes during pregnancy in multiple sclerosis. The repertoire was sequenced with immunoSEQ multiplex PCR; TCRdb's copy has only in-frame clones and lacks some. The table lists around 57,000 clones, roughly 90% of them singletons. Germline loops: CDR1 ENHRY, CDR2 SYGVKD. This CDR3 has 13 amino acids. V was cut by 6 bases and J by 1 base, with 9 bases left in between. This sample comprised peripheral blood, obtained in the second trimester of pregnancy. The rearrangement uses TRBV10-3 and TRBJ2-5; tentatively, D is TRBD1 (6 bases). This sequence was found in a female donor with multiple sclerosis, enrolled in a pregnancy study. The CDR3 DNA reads TGTGCCATCAGCCCAGGGGCCCAAGAGACCCAGTACTTC. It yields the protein CAISPGAQETQYF.